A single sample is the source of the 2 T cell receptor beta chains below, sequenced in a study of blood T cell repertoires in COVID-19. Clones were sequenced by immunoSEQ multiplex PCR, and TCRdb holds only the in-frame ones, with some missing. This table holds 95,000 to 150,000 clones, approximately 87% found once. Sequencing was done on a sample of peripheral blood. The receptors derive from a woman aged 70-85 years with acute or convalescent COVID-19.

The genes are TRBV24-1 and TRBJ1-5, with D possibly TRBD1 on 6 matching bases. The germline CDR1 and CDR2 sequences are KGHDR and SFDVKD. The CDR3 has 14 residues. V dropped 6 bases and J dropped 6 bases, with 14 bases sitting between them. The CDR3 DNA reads TGTGCCACCAGTTCGGCAGGGGATAGTCAGCCCCAGCATTTT. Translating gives CATSSAGDSQPQHF.

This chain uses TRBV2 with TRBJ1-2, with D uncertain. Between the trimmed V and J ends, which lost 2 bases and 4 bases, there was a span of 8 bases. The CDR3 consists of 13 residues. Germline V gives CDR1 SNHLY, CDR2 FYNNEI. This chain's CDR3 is CASSESDFYGYTF. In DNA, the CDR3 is TGTGCCAGCAGTGAATCAGACTTCTATGGCTACACCTTC.